These 16 T cell receptor beta chains were all obtained from the same sample, sequenced in a study of T cells after posttransplantation cyclophosphamide. TCRdb keeps only in-frame clones here, not all; method: immunoSEQ multiplex PCR. This repertoire holds 35,000 to 45,000 clones, and none appear only once. The material sequenced was PBMCs. Receptor source: a man aged 40-49 years in good health, CMV-negative, and a related stem cell transplant donor.

Many counts were recorded for this clone. The J gene is TRBJ1-1, the V gene TRBV2; 9 bases match TRBD1. CDR3 length equals 16 residues. V was pared by 7 bases and J by 5 bases, with 14 bases of the junction left unmatched. Germline-derived CDR1 and CDR2 are SNHLY and FYNNEI. CDR3 nucleotides: TGTGCCAGCACTCGGGACAGGGAGGCAGGGTGGACTGAAGCTTTCTTT. Protein product: CASTRDREAGWTEAFF.

Ten or more counts support this clone. V and J are TRBV5-1 and TRBJ1-3; D is uncertain. Germline V gives CDR1 SGHRS, CDR2 YFSETQ. CDR3 length: 14 residues. V lost 1 base to trimming and J lost 0 bases, with 5 bases between them. CDR3: CASSLRGSGNTIYF. CDR3 nucleotides: TGCGCCAGCAGCTTGCGGGGCTCTGGAAACACCATATATTTT. The full variable domain, with the rest looked up from reference TRBV5-1 and TRBJ1-3, is KAGVTQTPRYLIKTRGQQVTLSCSPISGHRSVSWYQQTPGQGLQFLFEYFSETQRNKGNFPGRFSGRQFSNSRSEMNVSTLELGDSALYLCASSLRGSGNTIYFGEGSWLTVV.

There are many counts of this clone. The J gene is TRBJ1-5, the V gene TRBV30; D call uncertain. CDR1 is GTSNPN and CDR2 is SVGIG in the germline V gene (reference sequence). V lost 3 bases and J 7 bases, leaving 13 bases between the germline ends. The CDR3 has 13 residues. CDR3 region: CAWSPSGRQPQHF. Here the CDR3 DNA reads TGTGCCTGGAGCCCCTCTGGCAGACAGCCCCAGCATTTT.

This clone was observed a few times. The V gene is TRBV6-6, the J gene TRBJ2-7; 8 bases are a match to TRBD1. The CDR3 covers 15 residues. V lost 0 bases to trimming and J lost 1 base; unmatched junction nucleotides: 2. In germline, CDR1 is MNHNY, CDR2 SVGAGI (reference sequence). CDR3 DNA sequence: TGTGCCAGCAGTTACTCAGGGGACAGGTCCTACGAGCAGTACGTC. Protein: CASSYSGDRSYEQYV.

This clone was seen at least ten times. The genes are TRBV11-3 and TRBJ2-1, with D maybe TRBD2 (6 bases). V was trimmed by 4 bases and J by 2 bases, leaving 15 bases between them. The CDR3 has 16 residues. Per the germline V gene, CDR1 is SGHNT and CDR2 is YENEEA. This CDR3 reads CASSSIAVDAYNEQFF. Here the CDR3 DNA reads TGTGCCAGCAGCTCGATAGCGGTCGATGCCTACAATGAGCAGTTCTTC.

This clone was detected ten times or more. The J gene is TRBJ2-1, the V gene TRBV27, with 11 bases fitting TRBD2. The CDR3 contains 17 residues. V trimming: 4 bases; J trimming: 2 bases; junction bases outside the gene matches: 7. Germline V gene data show CDR1 as MNHEY and CDR2 as SMNVEV (reference sequence). CDR3 in DNA: TGTGCCAGCAGTTCCATACTAGCGGGAGTCACCTACAATGAGCAGTTCTTC. Its translation: CASSSILAGVTYNEQFF.

CDR3 in DNA: TGCGCCAGCAGCTTGGTATCTGGGACAGGTGGCTACACCTTC. Its protein is CASSLVSGTGGYTF. This rearrangement joins TRBV5-1 to TRBJ1-2; 8 bases line up with TRBD1. Trimming cost V 0 bases and J 7 bases; bases outside gene matches: 5. The length of the CDR3 is 14 residues. Germline V gene lookup returns CDR1 SGHRS and CDR2 YFSETQ.

This clone was seen ten or more times. This chain links TRBV18 with TRBJ1-3; 7 bases are shared with TRBD1. Germline CDR1 is KGHSH and CDR2 is LQKENI. The CDR3 covers 14 residues. Trimming at V came to 3 bases and at J to 5 bases, leaving 4 bases not matched to a gene. CDR3 in amino acids: CASSPEDRRNTIYF. CDR3 DNA sequence: TGTGCCAGCTCACCGGAGGACAGGAGAAACACCATATATTTT.

This clone was seen many times. The chain combines TRBV18 with TRBJ2-3, with TRBD2 identical over 7 bases. Germline V lookup: CDR1 KGHSH, CDR2 LQKENI. The CDR3 covers 16 residues. The V gene end was trimmed by 2 bases and the J gene end by 1 base; junction bases not matched to a gene: 6. The DNA of the CDR3 is TGTGCCAGCTCACCAGAAAGCGGGAAACGCACAGATACGCAGTATTTT. Translation: CASSPESGKRTDTQYF.

V usage is TRBV25-1 and J usage is TRBJ1-1, with D possibly being TRBD1 (5 bases). The CDR3 length is 15 residues. CDR1 and CDR2 (germline): MGHDK, SYGVNS. With 6 bases removed from V and 0 bases from J, the gap between germline ends came to 14 bases. Written as DNA, the CDR3 is TGTGCCAGCAGAGGACAAGGCCCGATGAACACTGAAGCTTTCTTT. This translates into CASRGQGPMNTEAFF.

This clone was observed many times. The V gene is TRBV4-2, the J gene TRBJ2-2, with a possible D match to TRBD2 (6 bases). V was trimmed by 4 bases and J by 4 bases, leaving 10 bases between them. The CDR3 contains 14 residues. Looked up from germline, CDR1 is LGHNA and CDR2 is YNFKEQ. CDR3 nucleotide sequence: TGTGCCAGCAGCCGGGACTGGGGCACCGGGGAGCTGTTTTTT. Its protein product is CASSRDWGTGELFF.

This clone has a count of ten or more. The rearrangement links TRBV27 to TRBJ1-2, with D perhaps matching TRBD1 (5 bases). This CDR3 contains 15 residues. Germline CDR1 and CDR2: MNHEY and SMNVEV (reference sequence). V lost 3 bases and J lost 4, with 15 bases in between. The CDR3, as DNA: TGTGCCAGCAGTTTGGTAGGGGAGGTCGGCTATGGCTACACCTTC. Its protein product is CASSLVGEVGYGYTF.

At least ten counts were recorded for this clone. V and J are TRBV2 and TRBJ2-3; 11 bases match TRBD2. CDR1 and CDR2 from the germline V gene are SNHLY and FYNNEI. The length of the CDR3 is 18 residues. After removal of 0 bases from V and 6 bases from J, the junction contained 11 bases not matched to a gene. DNA for the CDR3: TGTGCCAGCAGTGAAGCGCTTCTAACTAGCGGGGGTTCTGATACGCAGTATTTT. Protein product: CASSEALLTSGGSDTQYF.

Comments on this clone: One end of the junction fails to match germline, which may point to a read error. The rearrangement joins TRBV7-9 to TRBJ2-5, with D hard to call. This CDR3 has 13 residues. Germline V gene sequence: CDR1 SEHNR, CDR2 FQNEAQ (reference sequence). CDR3 DNA: TGTGCCAGCAGCTTAGTCCCCCAAGAGGCCCAGTACTTC. Translated, it gives CASSLVPQEAQYF.

Many counts were recorded for this clone. V and J are TRBV5-4 and TRBJ2-7, with a possible D match to TRBD1 (6 bases). The germline gives CDR1 SGHNT, CDR2 YYREEE (reference sequence). V lost 4 bases and J 4 bases, leaving 15 bases between the germline ends. This CDR3 has 14 residues. Here the CDR3 reads CASSIEAGDYEQYV. The CDR3 nucleotides read TGTGCCAGCAGCATTGAGGCAGGGGATTACGAGCAGTACGTC.

This clone has more than one count but fewer than ten. The chain couples TRBV29-1 to TRBJ1-2; 9 bases agree with TRBD1. CDR3 size: 14 residues. Germline CDR1 SQVTM, CDR2 ANQGSEA. The trim removed 6 bases at V and 2 bases at J, leaving 7 bases unmatched. The CDR3 DNA reads as TGCAGCGTAGATACCGGGACAGGGAACTATGGCTACACCTTC. It encodes CSVDTGTGNYGYTF.